This entry lists 29 T cell receptor beta chains sequenced from one sample in a study of blood T cell repertoires in COVID-19 (dated by TCRdb to the early 2020s). The library was generated by the immunoSEQ multiplex PCR assay. In TCRdb, the immuneACCESS table is reduced to in-frame sequences with V and J assigned. These tables do not hold every clone; where another copy was compared, an unresolved V gene accounts for under half, and the others remain unexplained. For this sample the table gives some 99,000 clones, of which 75% to 85% were detected only once. The ten biggest clones cover about 24% of the sample. The sequenced sample was peripheral blood. The origin of the receptors is a man aged 70 or older with acute or convalescent COVID-19.

Written as DNA, the CDR3 is TGTGCCAGCAGCCGAGGCCTAGTCAATGAGCAGTTCTTC. This sequence encodes CASSRGLVNEQFF. The rearrangement joins TRBV3-1 (or the pseudogene TRBV3-2) to TRBJ2-1; D gene ambiguous. The CDR3 has 13 residues. The germline V gene has CDR1 LGHDT and CDR2 YNNKEL (reference sequence). V was shortened by 4 bases and J by 6 bases, with 10 bases between the two germline ends.

The gene calls are TRBV20-1 and TRBJ2-3; unclear D gene. Trimming removed 3 bases from V and 6 bases from J, with 16 bases in between. Germline-derived CDR1 and CDR2 are DFQATT and SNEGSKA (reference sequence). This CDR3 has 14 amino acids. CDR3 DNA sequence: TGCAGTGCTAGTTCTCCCGCAGTTGCCGATACGCAGTATTTT. Amino acid sequence: CSASSPAVADTQYF.

V is TRBV19 and J is TRBJ1-4; perhaps TRBD1 as D (6 bases). The V end lost 3 bases, the J end lost 8 bases, and 13 bases lay between the germline ends. The germline gives CDR1 LNHDA, CDR2 SQIVND (reference sequence). The CDR3 sequence is 14 residues long. CDR3 coding DNA: TGTGCCAGTAGTATTCGAGCAGGGGAGGAAAAACTGTTTTTT. Amino acids: CASSIRAGEEKLFF.

The rearrangement joins TRBV28 to TRBJ1-3; a weak D match, TRBD1 (5 bases). Germline-derived CDR1 and CDR2 are MDHEN and SYDVKM. This CDR3 comprises 15 residues. V gave up 6 bases and J gave up 0 bases, with 12 bases separating them. CDR3 region: CASSSRVISGNTIYF. DNA of the CDR3: TGTGCCAGCAGCTCCAGGGTTATCTCTGGAAACACCATATATTTT.

The sample holds a few counts of this clone. This chain joins TRBV4-1 and TRBJ2-7; TRBD2 aligns across 10 bases. The V gene's germline CDR1 is MGHRA and CDR2 YSYEKL. CDR3 length equals 17 residues. V shed 3 bases and J 2 bases; nucleotides not matched to a gene: 10. The CDR3 sequence is CASSHQTSGRRPYEQYF. DNA for the CDR3: TGCGCCAGCAGCCACCAGACTAGCGGGCGCCGACCCTACGAGCAGTACTTC.

This clone has just a few counts. This chain connects TRBV11-1 to TRBJ2-1, with D possibly matching TRBD2 (6 bases). Per germline, CDR1 SGHAT and CDR2 FQDESV (reference sequence). The CDR3 has 16 residues. The V and J ends lost 5 bases and 4 bases respectively, with 18 bases between them. The CDR3 reads CASSPFTGVGYNEQFF. The CDR3 nucleotides are TGTGCCAGCAGCCCCTTTACGGGGGTGGGGTACAATGAGCAGTTCTTC.

In this sample, this clone turned up once. This sequence joins TRBV6-5 and TRBJ1-2; D is uncertain. This CDR3 comprises 12 residues. The germline gives CDR1 MNHEY, CDR2 SVGAGI. Deletions cut 6 bases from V and 5 bases from J, with 10 bases between. The CDR3 region is CASSTWSYGYTF. The CDR3 DNA is TGTGCCAGCAGCACGTGGAGTTATGGCTACACCTTC.

V usage is TRBV11-2 and J usage is TRBJ2-3, with TRBD2 identical over 7 bases. Germline V gene lookup returns CDR1 SGHAT and CDR2 FQNNGV. Trimming cost V 2 bases and J 0 bases; bases outside gene matches: 8. This CDR3 spans 17 amino acids. The CDR3 is CASSLRVAGVSTDTQYF. The DNA for the CDR3 is TGTGCCAGCAGCTTACGGGTGGCGGGAGTGAGCACAGATACGCAGTATTTT.

V gene TRBV18 combines with J gene TRBJ2-7; 9 bases align to TRBD1. This CDR3 is built from 15 residues. Germline V gene sequence: CDR1 KGHSH, CDR2 LQKENI. J was trimmed by 2 bases and V by 3 bases; bases with no gene match: 5. The CDR3 nucleotides read TGTGCCAGCTCACCGGACAGGGGACAAACCTACGAGCAGTACTTC. It translates to CASSPDRGQTYEQYF.

This clone was found a few times. At one end the junction does not follow the germline gene, possibly because of a read error. The chain is built from TRBV11-2 and TRBJ2-7, with 10 bases lining up with TRBD2. Germline CDR1 reads SGHAT; CDR2 reads FQNNGV. CDR3 size: 13 residues. The CDR3 coding sequence is TGTGCCAGCAGCTTTACTAAGCGGGAGGGCCCACACTTC. Amino acids: CASSFTKREGPHF.

The chain is built from TRBV2 and TRBJ2-7; no firm D call. Between the trimmed V and J ends, which lost 1 base and 2 bases, there was a span of 6 bases. In germline, CDR1 is SNHLY, CDR2 FYNNEI. The CDR3 sequence is 13 residues long. CDR3 sequence (DNA): TGTGCCAGCAGTGAAGACTACACCTACGAGCAGTACTTC. Its translation is CASSEDYTYEQYF.

This clone was seen only a few times. The genes are TRBV10-3 and TRBJ2-1; weak D call: TRBD2 (6 bases). V was clipped by 11 bases and J by 0 bases, with 20 bases between them. The CDR3 is 16 amino acids. Germline CDR1 ENHRY, CDR2 SYGVKD. The DNA of the CDR3 is TGTGCCTCGGGACTCAGACCCTCTAGCTCCTACAATGAGCAGTTCTTC. It is translated as CASGLRPSSSYNEQFF.

The rearrangement joins TRBV9 to TRBJ2-2; 11 nucleotides align to TRBD2. V was clipped by 4 bases and J by 5 bases; unmatched bases: 1. Germline-derived CDR1 and CDR2 are SGDLS and YYNGEE. CDR3 length: 14 residues. This chain's CDR3 is CASSRTSGTGELFF. The DNA for the CDR3 is TGTGCCAGCAGCAGGACTAGCGGGACCGGGGAGCTGTTTTTT.

The chain links TRBV19 to TRBJ2-3; D is possibly TRBD2 (6 bases). Germline values: CDR1 LNHDA, CDR2 SQIVND (reference sequence). Between the trimmed V and J ends, which lost 3 bases and 4 bases, there was a span of 14 bases. This CDR3 comprises 15 residues. The CDR3, as DNA: TGTGCCAGTAGTATGGCTAGCGCCCGGGCAGATACGCAGTATTTT. This codes for CASSMASARADTQYF.

This sequence joins TRBV11-3 and TRBJ2-3; 9 bases map to TRBD2. Germline CDR1 SGHNT, CDR2 YENEEA. V was clipped by 4 bases and J by 8 bases; unmatched bases: 10. The CDR3 length is 15 residues. The CDR3, as DNA: TGTGCCAGCAGCTCCCCTTGGCGGGAGGGGGGTACGCAGTATTTT. This gives the protein CASSSPWREGGTQYF.

The rearrangement uses TRBV6-5 and TRBJ1-5, with 9 positions matching TRBD1. V lost 4 bases and J lost 1; bases outside the gene matches: 2. The CDR3 loop spans 15 amino acids. The germline gives CDR1 MNHEY, CDR2 SVGAGI. The CDR3 region is CASSFDRGSNQPQHF. CDR3 nucleotides: TGTGCCAGCAGTTTCGACAGGGGGAGCAATCAGCCCCAGCATTTT.

The chain links TRBV5-6 to TRBJ2-3; D not resolved. CDR1 is SGHDT, CDR2 YYEEEE, per germline. The CDR3 extends over 16 amino acids. The germline V and J ends were trimmed by 4 bases and 3 bases, with 18 bases remaining between them. CDR3 coding DNA: TGTGCCAGCAGCCACCGCGTCCAACCTTCGACAGATACGCAGTATTTT. This encodes CASSHRVQPSTDTQYF.

J is TRBJ2-2 and V is TRBV5-1, with a possible D match to TRBD1 (5 bases). The CDR3 sequence is 14 residues long. CDR1 and CDR2 from the germline V gene are SGHRS and YFSETQ. Trimming pared 0 bases from V and 4 bases from J, leaving 7 bases between. CDR3 protein: CASSLGRVTGELFF. The CDR3 DNA reads TGCGCCAGCAGCTTGGGCAGGGTCACCGGGGAGCTGTTTTTT.

V usage is TRBV10-3 and J usage is TRBJ2-2, with D possibly matching TRBD2 (5 bases). Germline CDR1 reads ENHRY; CDR2 reads SYGVKD. The CDR3 runs 16 residues. With 5 bases removed from V and 1 base from J, the gap between germline ends came to 14 bases. Written as DNA, the CDR3 is TGTGCCATCAGTTTATTAGGCGGGCAGAACACCGGGGAGCTGTTTTTT. It yields the protein CAISLLGGQNTGELFF.

The chain is built from TRBV14 and TRBJ2-5; TRBD2 aligns across 15 bases. The V gene's germline CDR1 is SGHDN and CDR2 FVKESK. This CDR3 has 17 residues. After removal of 1 base from V and 5 bases from J, the junction contained 5 bases not matched to a gene. As DNA, the CDR3 is TGTGCCAGCAGCCAAGGGACTAGCGGGAGGGCCTCGGAGACCCAGTACTTC. It is translated as CASSQGTSGRASETQYF.

V usage is TRBV5-1 and J usage is TRBJ1-2, with 7 bases fitting TRBD1. V was pared by 7 bases and J by 1 base, with 7 bases of the junction left unmatched. Per germline, CDR1 SGHRS and CDR2 YFSETQ. CDR3 length: 14 amino acids. The CDR3: CASFPGQLNYGYTF. The CDR3 DNA is TGCGCCAGCTTTCCGGGACAGCTTAACTATGGCTACACCTTC.

This sequence joins TRBV2 and TRBJ2-5, with a weak D call TRBD2 (6 bases). Germline lookup yields CDR1 SNHLY and CDR2 FYNNEI. V gave up 3 bases and J gave up 5 bases, with 13 bases separating them. The CDR3 is 14 amino acids. CDR3 sequence: CASSETRGSETQYF. The CDR3 bases are TGTGCCAGCAGTGAGACCCGGGGGAGCGAGACCCAGTACTTC.

The chain is built from TRBV5-4 and TRBJ2-7; TRBD2 is a possible D gene (5 bases). The germline CDR1 and CDR2 sequences are SGHNT and YYREEE (reference sequence). Trimming shortened V by 0 bases and J by 2 bases, and 15 bases separated the two germline ends. The CDR3 covers 16 residues. The CDR3 DNA follows: TGTGCCAGCAGCTTGGGGGGAGTTGGTATAGCCTACGAGCAGTACTTC. Its translation is CASSLGGVGIAYEQYF.

A few counts support this clone. The chain uses TRBV30 and TRBJ2-1; 7 positions match TRBD2. This CDR3 is 16 amino acids long. With 1 base clipped from V and 0 bases from J, the junction kept 6 bases outside the gene matches. The germline V gene encodes CDR1 GTSNPN and CDR2 SVGIG (reference sequence). Here the CDR3 reads CAWSGLSGDSYNEQFF. CDR3 DNA: TGTGCCTGGAGTGGCCTAAGCGGGGACTCCTACAATGAGCAGTTCTTC.

V is TRBV7-2 and J is TRBJ2-1; tentatively, D is TRBD2 (7 bases). From germline, CDR1 is SGHTA and CDR2 FQGNSA. The CDR3 sequence is 16 residues long. Trimming removed 5 bases at V and 3 bases at J, with 17 bases between. CDR3: CASSPRRGGGYNEQFF. CDR3 coding DNA: TGTGCCAGCAGCCCACGAAGGGGGGGCGGCTACAATGAGCAGTTCTTC.

The J gene is TRBJ2-5, the V gene TRBV18, with TRBD2 as a possible D gene (6 bases). The V gene lost 2 bases and the J gene lost 3 bases, with 16 bases spanning the gap. Germline loops: CDR1 KGHSH, CDR2 LQKENI. There are 16 residues in the CDR3. The CDR3 sequence: CASSPLIGGNEETQYF. The CDR3 bases are TGTGCCAGCTCACCATTGATCGGGGGAAACGAAGAGACCCAGTACTTC.

There are a few counts of this clone. V is TRBV5-1 and J is TRBJ2-2, with a weak D call TRBD2 (6 bases). Trimming removed 0 bases from V and 10 bases from J, with 19 bases in between. Germline CDR1 is SGHRS and CDR2 is YFSETQ. The CDR3 sequence is 16 residues long. The CDR3 sequence is CASSLAGASDDPELFF. In DNA form, the CDR3 reads TGCGCCAGCAGCTTGGCCGGGGCTAGCGACGACCCGGAGCTGTTTTTT. Variable domain in full (rest from reference TRBV5-1 and TRBJ2-2): KAGVTQTPRYLIKTRGQQVTLSCSPISGHRSVSWYQQTPGQGLQFLFEYFSETQRNKGNFPGRFSGRQFSNSRSEMNVSTLELGDSALYLCASSLAGASDDPELFFGEGSRLTVL.

The CDR3 sequence is CASSGRRFSGNTIYF. The CDR3 DNA reads as TGTGCCAGCAGCGGGAGGCGGTTCTCTGGAAACACCATATATTTT. The V call is TRBV9, the J call TRBJ1-3; D remains ambiguous. Between the trimmed V and J ends, which lost 3 bases and 0 bases, there was a span of 10 bases. The germline CDR1 and CDR2 sequences are SGDLS and YYNGEE. The CDR3 sequence is 15 residues long.

The V gene is TRBV7-2, the J gene TRBJ2-2, with TRBD1 matching over 9 bases. There are 17 residues in the CDR3. Germline CDR1 and CDR2: SGHTA and FQGNSA. With V trimmed by 4 bases and J by 7 bases, 13 bases remained unmatched. CDR3 coding DNA: TGTGCCAGCAGCTCAAGACTCCACAGGGGGCTGTACGGGGAGCTGTTTTTT. This translates into CASSSRLHRGLYGELFF.